This T cell receptor (beta chain) is from a study of blood T cells in healthy people across ages. General observations from the study: Investigators viewed diversity estimates from one million T cells as underestimates, the study reported.

This clonotype was detected only once. Its target is not known. A junction end diverges from the germline sequence, so it may reflect a read error. Using a J-beta primer mix together with a sample-barcoded 5' primer, a second PCR was run for about 6 to 12 cycles. Unique molecular identifiers of 12 random nucleotides labeled each cDNA. MiXCR, run by TCRdb on the 5' RACE reads, gives a single entry per CDR3 protein. The sample includes 250,000 to 300,000 distinct CDR3 sequences, roughly a quarter seen only once; the top ten take 29%. Each sample yielded at least 6 million isolated PBMCs. Input material: blood. The TCR was taken from a woman aged 70-85 years in good health.

CDR3 sequence: CASSYVGLCTQYF. CDR3 bases: TGTGCCAGCAGTTACGTGGGGTTGTGTACGCAGTATTTT. The chain combines TRBV10-3 with TRBJ2-3; D not resolved. The CDR3 runs to 13 residues. Germline CDR1 is ENHRY and CDR2 is SYGVKD.